The present TCR beta chain was sequenced within a study of identical twins. Trimming pared 0 bases from V and 5 bases from J, leaving 13 bases between. Germline CDR1 is GTSNPN and CDR2 is SVGIG (reference sequence). The CDR3 has 14 residues. The table lists this clonotype with a few counts. TCRdb ran MiXCR on the 5' RACE reads and lists one entry per CDR3 protein. Of about 720,000 distinct CDR3 sequences in the sample, 8.5% to 9.5% were seen once. The data were also submitted as part of a second study, on yellow fever vaccine responses in identical twins. This second study notes: Vaccine T cell responses of twins reportedly seemed partly convergent and partly personalized.

The J gene is TRBJ2-5, the V gene TRBV30, with D hard to call. Sequencing used PBMCs. The TCR originated in a woman aged 18 to 35 in good health. The DNA for the CDR3 is TGTGCCTGGAGTGTGGACGGATCGTCGGAGACCCAGTACTTC. Its translation is CAWSVDGSSETQYF.